The clone carrying this T cell receptor beta chain was observed at least ten times. As yet, its antigen is unknown. iRepertoire HTBI primers and Arm-PCR of CDR3 regions built TCR beta libraries. TCRdb reprocessed the multiplex PCR reads via MiXCR and lists one record per CDR3 protein. The sample records some 500,000 distinct CDR3 sequences, about 14% being singletons. This sample is part of a study of regulatory T cells in long-lasting Graves disease. Study observations and caveats: TRBV28, TRBJ1-2 and TRBJ2-5 were segments that persistent disease favored. Shared public clonotypes totalled 2,741 in persistent patients, compared with about 960 in new patients.

Trimming took 1 base from V and 7 from J, leaving 11 bases between them. CDR3 length equals 13 residues. From germline, CDR1 is SGHTA and CDR2 FQGNSA. Time point reported: newly diagnosed GD, antithyroid drugs for less than 3 months. Researchers made the TCR library from RNA that was extracted from PBMCs. The patients were enrolled through endocrinology in Xi'an, China. These sequences were also reported in another study, on T cells in Graves' hyperthyroidism and ophthalmopathy. That work contributes: Blood shared most expanded thyroid clonotypes above 0.001.

This receptor was identified in a man aged 25 to 40 with Graves disease. The chain combines TRBV7-2 with TRBJ2-7, with D possibly TRBD2 on 5 matching bases. Sequenced here: peripheral blood mononuclear cells (PBMCs), sampled at new diagnosis, from a patient treated with antithyroid drugs. The CDR3 DNA sequence: TGTGCCAGCAGCTTAGGATTAGCGTGGGAGCAGTACTTC. Protein: CASSLGLAWEQYF.